These T cell receptor beta chains were read from a single sample in a study of human T cells and chemical hapten exposure. TCRdb re-called the RACE reads with MiXCR, one entry per CDR3 protein. The sample records just over 350,000 distinct CDR3 sequences, nearly 6.5% being singletons. The input for sequencing was whole blood, taken in connection with sensitization to the hapten diphenylcyclopropenone (DPC). Source of these receptors: a woman under 30 with alopecia areata. Some clones in this sample may be carry-over from other donors' samples. Both conserved end residues are trimmed from each CDR3.

>14|TRBV10-3|TRBJ2-3
AIMERAGVAGDTQY
>13|TRBV3-1|TRBJ1-5
ASSQGGHDSQPQH
>11|TRBV6-1|TRBJ1-1
ATSLTGRSEAF
>15|TRBV11-3|TRBJ2-5
ASSLGARGPASETQY
>18|TRBV3-1|TRBJ2-7
ASSQERGTGHRGHLYEQY
>11|TRBV28|TRBJ2-5
ASSDSGEETQY
>12|TRBV3-1|TRBJ2-1
ASSQATRTGEQF
>11|TRBV4-3|TRBJ2-3
ASSQQVGDTQY
>14|TRBV20-1|TRBJ2-5
SARDWRTLIQETQY
>15|TRBV6-5|TRBJ2-3
ASSYRGLAGGTDTQY
>14|TRBV7-2|TRBJ2-3
ASSLGLAGGQHTQY
>11|TRBV7-2|TRBJ1-3
ASGEEQLGTIY
>9|TRBV7-8|TRBJ2-1
ASSSLNEQF
>12|TRBV7-9|TRBJ2-7
ASSLPGRFYEQY
>12|TRBV6-5|TRBJ1-6
ASSYSGGDSPLH
>10|TRBV6-1|TRBJ1-1
ASAPRDTEAF
>10|TRBV20-1|TRBJ2-7
SAELQGYEQY
>9|TRBV10-3|TRBJ2-5
AISDRETQY
>10|TRBV7-9|TRBJ2-2
ASLQETGELF